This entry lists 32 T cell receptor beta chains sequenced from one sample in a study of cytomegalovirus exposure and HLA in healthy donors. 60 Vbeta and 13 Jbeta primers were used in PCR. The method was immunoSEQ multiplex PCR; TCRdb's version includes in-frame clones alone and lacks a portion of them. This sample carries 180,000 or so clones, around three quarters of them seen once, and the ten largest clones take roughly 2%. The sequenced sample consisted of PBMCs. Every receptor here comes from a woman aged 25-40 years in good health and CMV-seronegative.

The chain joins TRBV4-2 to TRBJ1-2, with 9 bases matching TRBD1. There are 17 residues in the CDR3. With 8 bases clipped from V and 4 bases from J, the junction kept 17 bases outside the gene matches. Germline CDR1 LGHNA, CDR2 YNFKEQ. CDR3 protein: CASSPPSGTGNLYGYTF. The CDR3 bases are TGTGCCAGCTCTCCACCCTCCGGGACAGGGAATCTCTATGGCTACACCTTC.

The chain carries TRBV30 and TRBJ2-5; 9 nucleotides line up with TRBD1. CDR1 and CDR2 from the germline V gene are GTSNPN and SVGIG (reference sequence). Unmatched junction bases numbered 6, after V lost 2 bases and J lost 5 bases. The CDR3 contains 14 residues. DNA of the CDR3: TGTGCCTGGAGTTCGACAGGGGGATGGGAGACCCAGTACTTC. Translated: CAWSSTGGWETQYF. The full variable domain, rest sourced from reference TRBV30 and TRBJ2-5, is SQTIHQWPATLVQPVGSPLSLECTVEGTSNPNLYWYRQAAGRGLQLLFYSVGIGQISSEVPQNLSASRPQDRQFILSSKKLLLSDSGFYLCAWSSTGGWETQYFGPGTRLLVL.

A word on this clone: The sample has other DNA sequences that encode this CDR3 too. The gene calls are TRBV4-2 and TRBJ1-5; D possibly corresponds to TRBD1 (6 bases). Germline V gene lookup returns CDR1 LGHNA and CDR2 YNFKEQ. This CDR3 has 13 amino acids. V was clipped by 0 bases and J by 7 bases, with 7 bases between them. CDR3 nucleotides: TGTGCCAGCAGCCAAGACAGGGGACAGCCCCAGCATTTT. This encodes CASSQDRGQPQHF.

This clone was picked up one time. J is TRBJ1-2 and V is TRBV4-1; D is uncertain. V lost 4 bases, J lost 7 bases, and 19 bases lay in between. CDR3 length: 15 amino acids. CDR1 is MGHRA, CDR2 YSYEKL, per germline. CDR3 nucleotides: TGCGCCAGCAGCCCTCGTTCGTTCGGGGTGGGTGGCTACACCTTC. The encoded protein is CASSPRSFGVGGYTF.

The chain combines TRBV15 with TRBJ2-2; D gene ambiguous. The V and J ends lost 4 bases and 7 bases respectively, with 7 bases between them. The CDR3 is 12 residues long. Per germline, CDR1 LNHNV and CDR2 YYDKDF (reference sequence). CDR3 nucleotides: TGTGCCACCAGCACAGCGCTCGGGGAGCTGTTTTTT. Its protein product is CATSTALGELFF.

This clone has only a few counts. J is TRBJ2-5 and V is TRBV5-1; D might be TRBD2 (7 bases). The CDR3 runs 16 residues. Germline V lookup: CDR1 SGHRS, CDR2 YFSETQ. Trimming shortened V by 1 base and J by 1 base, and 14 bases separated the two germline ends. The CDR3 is CASSLWAGATQETQYF. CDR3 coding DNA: TGCGCCAGCAGCTTGTGGGCGGGGGCCACCCAAGAGACCCAGTACTTC.

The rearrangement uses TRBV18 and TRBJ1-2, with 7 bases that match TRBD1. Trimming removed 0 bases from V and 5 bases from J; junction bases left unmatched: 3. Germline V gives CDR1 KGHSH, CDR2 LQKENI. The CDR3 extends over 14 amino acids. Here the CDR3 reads CASSPPQGVYGYTF. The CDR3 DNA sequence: TGTGCCAGCTCACCACCGCAGGGGGTTTATGGCTACACCTTC.

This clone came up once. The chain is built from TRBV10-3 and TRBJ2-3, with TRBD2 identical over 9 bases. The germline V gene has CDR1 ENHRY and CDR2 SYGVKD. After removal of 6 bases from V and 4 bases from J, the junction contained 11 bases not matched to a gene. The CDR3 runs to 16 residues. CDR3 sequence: CAISARLADPSDTQYF. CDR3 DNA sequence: TGTGCCATCAGCGCCCGACTAGCGGACCCTTCAGATACGCAGTATTTT.

CDR3 nucleotide sequence: TGTGCCTGGTCGCCGGGATCCAACTACGAGCAGTACTTC. The encoded protein is CAWSPGSNYEQYF. V and J are TRBV30 and TRBJ2-7, with D tentatively TRBD2 (5 bases). The CDR3 runs 13 residues. Germline CDR1 is GTSNPN and CDR2 is SVGIG (reference sequence). The V end lost 5 bases, the J end lost 3 bases, and 14 bases lay between the germline ends.

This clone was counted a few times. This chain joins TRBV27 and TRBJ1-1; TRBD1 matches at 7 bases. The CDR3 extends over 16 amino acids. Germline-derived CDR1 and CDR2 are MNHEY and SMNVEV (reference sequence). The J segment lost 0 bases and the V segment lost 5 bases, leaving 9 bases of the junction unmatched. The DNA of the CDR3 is TGTGCCAGCAGTCCCCCCTCGACAGGGATGAACACTGAAGCTTTCTTT. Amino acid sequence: CASSPPSTGMNTEAFF.

CDR3 bases: TGCGCCAGCAGTCTTCCGGAGGGGCCACATAGCAATCAGCCCCAGCATTTT. This sequence encodes CASSLPEGPHSNQPQHF. The chain is built from TRBV23-1 and TRBJ1-5; a weak D match, TRBD1 (5 bases). TRBV23-1 is an open reading frame, and its role is uncertain. The CDR3 consists of 17 residues. Trimming took 4 bases from V and 0 from J, leaving 16 bases between them.

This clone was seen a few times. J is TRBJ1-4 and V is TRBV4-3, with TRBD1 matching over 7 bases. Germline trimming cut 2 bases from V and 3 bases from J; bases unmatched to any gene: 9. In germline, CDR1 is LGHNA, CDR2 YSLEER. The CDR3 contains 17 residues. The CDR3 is CASSQTPRRGPNEKLFF. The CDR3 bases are TGCGCCAGCAGCCAAACCCCCCGGAGGGGGCCTAATGAAAAACTGTTTTTT.

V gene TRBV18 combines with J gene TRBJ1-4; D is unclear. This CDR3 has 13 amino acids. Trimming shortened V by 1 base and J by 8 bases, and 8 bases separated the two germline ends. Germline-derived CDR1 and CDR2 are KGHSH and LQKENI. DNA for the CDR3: TGTGCCAGCTCACCACGAACAGAGGAAAAACTGTTTTTT. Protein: CASSPRTEEKLFF.

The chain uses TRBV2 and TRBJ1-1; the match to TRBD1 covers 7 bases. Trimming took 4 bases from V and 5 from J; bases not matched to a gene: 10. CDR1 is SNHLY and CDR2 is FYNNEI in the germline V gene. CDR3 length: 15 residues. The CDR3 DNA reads TGTGCCAGCAGTGGCCCCAGGGGGTGGCAGACTGAAGCTTTCTTT. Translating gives CASSGPRGWQTEAFF.

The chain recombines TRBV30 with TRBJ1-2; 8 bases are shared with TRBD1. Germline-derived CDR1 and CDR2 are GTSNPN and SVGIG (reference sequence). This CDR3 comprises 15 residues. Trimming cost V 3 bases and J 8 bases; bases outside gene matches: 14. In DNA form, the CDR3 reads TGTGCCTGGAGCGAAAACCTCACAGGGGGAAAAGGCTACACCTTC. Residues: CAWSENLTGGKGYTF.

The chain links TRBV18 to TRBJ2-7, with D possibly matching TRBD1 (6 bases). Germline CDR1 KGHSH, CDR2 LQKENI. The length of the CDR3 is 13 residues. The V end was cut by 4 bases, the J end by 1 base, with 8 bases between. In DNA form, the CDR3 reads TGTGCCAGCTCACTGGGGACATCCTACGAGCAGTACTTC. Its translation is CASSLGTSYEQYF.

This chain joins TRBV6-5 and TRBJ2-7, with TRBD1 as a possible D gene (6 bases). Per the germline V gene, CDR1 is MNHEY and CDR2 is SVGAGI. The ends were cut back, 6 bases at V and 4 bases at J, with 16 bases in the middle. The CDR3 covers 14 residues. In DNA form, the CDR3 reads TGTGCCAGCAGCCCACAGGGCAGGAGATACGAGCAGTACTTC. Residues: CASSPQGRRYEQYF.

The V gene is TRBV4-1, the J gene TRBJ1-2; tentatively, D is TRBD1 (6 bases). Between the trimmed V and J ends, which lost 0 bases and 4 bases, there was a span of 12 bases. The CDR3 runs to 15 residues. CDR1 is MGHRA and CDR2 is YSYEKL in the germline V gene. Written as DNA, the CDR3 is TGCGCCAGCAGCCAAGATCCGACAGGCATCTATGGCTACACCTTC. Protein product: CASSQDPTGIYGYTF.

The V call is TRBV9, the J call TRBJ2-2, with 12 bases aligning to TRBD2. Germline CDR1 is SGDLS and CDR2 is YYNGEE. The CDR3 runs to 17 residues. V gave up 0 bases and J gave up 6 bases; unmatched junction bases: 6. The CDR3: CASSVAASGGAAGELFF. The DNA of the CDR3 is TGTGCCAGCAGCGTAGCAGCTAGCGGGGGGGCTGCCGGGGAGCTGTTTTTT. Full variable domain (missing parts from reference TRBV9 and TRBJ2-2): DSGVTQTPKHLITATGQRVTLRCSPRSGDLSVYWYQQSLDQGLQFLIQYYNGEERAKGNILERFSAQQFPDLHSELNLSSLELGDSALYFCASSVAASGGAAGELFFGEGSRLTVL.

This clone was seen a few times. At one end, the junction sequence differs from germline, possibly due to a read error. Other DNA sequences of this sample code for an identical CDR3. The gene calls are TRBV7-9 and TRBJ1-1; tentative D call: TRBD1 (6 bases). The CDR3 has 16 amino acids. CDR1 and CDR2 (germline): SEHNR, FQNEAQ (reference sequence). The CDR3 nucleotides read TGTGCCAGCAGCTTAGCCTGGGGGCAGGTGAACACTGAAGCCTTCTTT. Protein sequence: CASSLAWGQVNTEAFF. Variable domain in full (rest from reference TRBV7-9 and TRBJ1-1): DTGVSQNPRHKITKRGQNVTFRCDPISEHNRLYWYRQTLGQGPEFLTYFQNEAQLEKSRLLSDRFSAERPKGSFSTLEIQRTEQGDSAMYLCASSLAWGQVNTEAFFGQGTRLTVV.

As DNA, the CDR3 is TGTGCCTGGAGTGCTGCGCGGGGGTCGAACACCGGGGAGCTGTTTTTT. As protein: CAWSAARGSNTGELFF. The rearrangement uses TRBV30 and TRBJ2-2, with 7 bases aligning to TRBD2. The V segment lost 1 base and the J segment 0 bases; nucleotides outside the gene matches: 5. Germline assignment: CDR1 GTSNPN and CDR2 SVGIG (reference sequence). This CDR3 is built from 16 residues.

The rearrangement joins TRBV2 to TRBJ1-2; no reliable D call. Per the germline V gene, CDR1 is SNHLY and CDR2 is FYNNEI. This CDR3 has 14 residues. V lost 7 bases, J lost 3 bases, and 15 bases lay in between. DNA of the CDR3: TGTGCCAGCACGGTATCTGGTCCCTACTATGGCTACACCTTC. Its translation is CASTVSGPYYGYTF.

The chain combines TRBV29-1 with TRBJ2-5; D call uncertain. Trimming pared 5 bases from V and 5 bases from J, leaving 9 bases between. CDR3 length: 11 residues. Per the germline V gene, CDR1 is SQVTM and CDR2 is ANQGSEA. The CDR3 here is CSVFPGETQYF. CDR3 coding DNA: TGCAGCGTTTTTCCCGGGGAGACCCAGTACTTC.

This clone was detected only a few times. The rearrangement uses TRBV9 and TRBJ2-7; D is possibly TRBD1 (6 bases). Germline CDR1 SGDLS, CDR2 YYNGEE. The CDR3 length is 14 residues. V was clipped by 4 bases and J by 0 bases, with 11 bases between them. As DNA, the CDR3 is TGTGCCAGCAGCCCCCGGGACACCTCCTACGAGCAGTACTTC. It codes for CASSPRDTSYEQYF.

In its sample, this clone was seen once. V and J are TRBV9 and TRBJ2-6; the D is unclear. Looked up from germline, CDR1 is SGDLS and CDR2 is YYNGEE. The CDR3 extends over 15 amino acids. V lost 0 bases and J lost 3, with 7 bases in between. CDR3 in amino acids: CASSVVTGGANVLTF. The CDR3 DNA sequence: TGTGCCAGCAGCGTAGTAACGGGTGGGGCCAACGTCCTGACTTTC.

The DNA of the CDR3 is TGTGCCAGCAGCCTAGCGGGGGGGAGGGGTGAGCAGTTCTTC. This codes for CASSLAGGRGEQFF. The rearrangement links TRBV6-1 to TRBJ2-1; 12 nucleotides agree with TRBD2. The CDR3 is 14 residues long. CDR1 is MNHNS, CDR2 SASEGT, per germline. V gave up 6 bases and J gave up 9 bases; unmatched junction bases: 6.

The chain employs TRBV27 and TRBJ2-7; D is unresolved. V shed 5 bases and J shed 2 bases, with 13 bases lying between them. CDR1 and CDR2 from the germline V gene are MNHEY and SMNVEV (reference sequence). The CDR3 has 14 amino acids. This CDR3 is CASSKSTGTYEQYF. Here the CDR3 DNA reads TGTGCCAGCAGTAAATCGACGGGTACCTACGAGCAGTACTTC.

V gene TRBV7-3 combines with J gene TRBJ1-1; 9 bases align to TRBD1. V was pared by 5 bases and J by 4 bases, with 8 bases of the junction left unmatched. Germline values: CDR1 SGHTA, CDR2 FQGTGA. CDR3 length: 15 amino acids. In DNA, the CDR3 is TGTGCCAGCAGCCCGGGACAGGGAGGCAGCACTGAAGCTTTCTTT. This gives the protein CASSPGQGGSTEAFF.

The CDR3, as DNA: TGTGCCAGCCGGACAGGTCCGGAGGGCTACACCTTC. It yields the protein CASRTGPEGYTF. The chain uses TRBV6-1 and TRBJ1-2; 7 nucleotides agree with TRBD1. The V gene's germline CDR1 is MNHNS and CDR2 SASEGT. This CDR3 is 12 amino acids long. The V and J ends lost 8 bases and 8 bases, in that order; junction bases with no gene match: 8.

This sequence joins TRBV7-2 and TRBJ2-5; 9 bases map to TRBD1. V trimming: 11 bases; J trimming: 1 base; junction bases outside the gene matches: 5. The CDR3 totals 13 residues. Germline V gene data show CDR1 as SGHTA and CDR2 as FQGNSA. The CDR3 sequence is CAYRTGAQETQYF. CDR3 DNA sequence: TGTGCCTACCGGACAGGGGCCCAAGAGACCCAGTACTTC. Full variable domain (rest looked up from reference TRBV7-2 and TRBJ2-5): GAGVSQSPSNKVTEKGKDVELRCDPISGHTALYWYRQSLGQGLEFLIYFQGNSAPDKSGLPSDRFSAERTGGSVSTLTIQRTQQEDSAVYLCAYRTGAQETQYFGPGTRLLVL.

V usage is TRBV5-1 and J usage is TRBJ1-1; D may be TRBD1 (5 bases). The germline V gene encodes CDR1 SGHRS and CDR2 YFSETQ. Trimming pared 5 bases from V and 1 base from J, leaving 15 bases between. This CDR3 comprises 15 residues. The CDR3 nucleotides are TGCGCCAGCAGACATGGTACAGGTGGGAACACTGAAGCTTTCTTT. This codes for CASRHGTGGNTEAFF.

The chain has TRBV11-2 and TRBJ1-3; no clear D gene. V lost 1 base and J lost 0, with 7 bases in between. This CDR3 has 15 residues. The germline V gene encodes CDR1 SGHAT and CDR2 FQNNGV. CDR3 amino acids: CASSLVPDSGNTIYF. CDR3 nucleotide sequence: TGTGCCAGCAGCTTAGTTCCAGACTCTGGAAACACCATATATTTT.